This TCR beta chain was observed in a study of graft-versus-host responses after intestinal transplantation. Looking at the study overall: Multivisceral, liver-intestinal, or isolated intestinal transplants were given to recipients. After anti-thymocyte globulin induction, recipients took tacrolimus and steroids for approximately 3 years. Notes on the study in general: Marrow from the recipient contained GvH clones, some of which had appeared first in ileum or blood. After transplant, early declines in HvG clones were associated with peak levels of circulating GvH clones.

The V end lost 0 bases, the J end lost 5 bases, and 11 bases lay between the germline ends. The CDR3 runs 15 residues. The germline CDR1 and CDR2 sequences are SGHRS and YFSETQ. TCRdb's copy holds only in-frame clones and misses some; the assay was immunoSEQ multiplex PCR. This sample yields just under 85,000 clones, of which 75% to 95% are seen a single time; about 7.3% belongs to the top ten. Of note for this clone: Its antigen is not identified.

The TCR was taken from a human donor who was the organ donor for an intestinal transplant. The sample consisted of unstimulated CD8+ T cells sorted from spleen or lymph node cells, taken before transplant. V is TRBV5-1 and J is TRBJ2-2; D is possibly TRBD1 (5 bases). DNA for the CDR3: TGCGCCAGCAGCTTGGGGCAGGGAATAACCGGGGAGCTGTTTTTT. Encoded protein: CASSLGQGITGELFF.